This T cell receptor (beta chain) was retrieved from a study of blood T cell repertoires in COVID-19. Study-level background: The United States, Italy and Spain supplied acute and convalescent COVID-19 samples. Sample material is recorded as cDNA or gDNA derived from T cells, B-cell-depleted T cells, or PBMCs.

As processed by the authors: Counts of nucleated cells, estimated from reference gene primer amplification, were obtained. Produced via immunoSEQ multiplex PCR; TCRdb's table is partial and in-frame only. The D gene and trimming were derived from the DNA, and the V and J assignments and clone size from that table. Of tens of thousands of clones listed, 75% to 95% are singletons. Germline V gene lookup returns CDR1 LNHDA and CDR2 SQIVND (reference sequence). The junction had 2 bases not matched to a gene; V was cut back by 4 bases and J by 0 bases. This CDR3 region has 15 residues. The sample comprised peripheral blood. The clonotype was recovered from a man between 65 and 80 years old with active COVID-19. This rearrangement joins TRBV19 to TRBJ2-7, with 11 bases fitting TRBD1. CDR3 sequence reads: CASSKGQGDSYEQYF. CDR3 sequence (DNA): TGTGCCAGTAGTAAGGGACAGGGGGACTCCTACGAGCAGTACTTC.